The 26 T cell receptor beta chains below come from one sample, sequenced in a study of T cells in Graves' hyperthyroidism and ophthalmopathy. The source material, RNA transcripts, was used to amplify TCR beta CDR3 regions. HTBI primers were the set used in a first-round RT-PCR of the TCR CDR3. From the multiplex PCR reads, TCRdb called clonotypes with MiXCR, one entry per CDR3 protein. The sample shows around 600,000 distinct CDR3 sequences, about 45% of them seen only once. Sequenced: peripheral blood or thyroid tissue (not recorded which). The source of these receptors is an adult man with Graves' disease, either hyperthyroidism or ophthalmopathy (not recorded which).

For the CDR3, the DNA is TGCAGTGCTACCCCACGGGGTCTGATCCCCTACGAGCAGTACTTC. This sequence encodes CSATPRGLIPYEQYF. The rearrangement joins TRBV20-1 to TRBJ2-7; D is perhaps TRBD2 (5 bases). V was pared by 4 bases and J by 2 bases, with 18 bases between. The CDR3 contains 15 residues. Germline values: CDR1 DFQATT, CDR2 SNEGSKA (reference sequence).

DNA for the CDR3: TGTGCCAGTAGTAGCCGTAGAGGGCGCACTGAAGCTTTCTTT. Its translation is CASSSRRGRTEAFF. The chain uses TRBV19 and TRBJ1-1; no clear D. The CDR3 has 14 residues. Germline values: CDR1 LNHDA, CDR2 SQIVND (reference sequence). Trimming took off 4 bases at V and 4 bases at J, with 13 bases between the two ends.

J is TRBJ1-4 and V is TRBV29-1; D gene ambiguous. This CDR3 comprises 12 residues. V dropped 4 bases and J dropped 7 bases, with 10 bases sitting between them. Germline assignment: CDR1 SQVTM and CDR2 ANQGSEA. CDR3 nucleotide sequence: TGCAGCGTTGTTGTACGCGGTGAAAAACTGTTTTTT. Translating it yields CSVVVRGEKLFF.

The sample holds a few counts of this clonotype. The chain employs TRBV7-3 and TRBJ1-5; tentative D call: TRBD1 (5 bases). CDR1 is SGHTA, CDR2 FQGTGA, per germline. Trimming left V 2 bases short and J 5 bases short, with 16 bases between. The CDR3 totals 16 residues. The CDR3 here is CASSLLGGPGHQPQHF. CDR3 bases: TGTGCCAGCAGCTTATTGGGCGGCCCGGGGCATCAGCCCCAGCATTTT.

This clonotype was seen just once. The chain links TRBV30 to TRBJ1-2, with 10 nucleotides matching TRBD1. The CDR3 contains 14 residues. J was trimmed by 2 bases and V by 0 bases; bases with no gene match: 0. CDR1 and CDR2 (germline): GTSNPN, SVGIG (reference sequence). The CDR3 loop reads CAWSVGQGNYGYTF. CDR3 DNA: TGTGCCTGGAGTGTGGGACAGGGGAACTATGGCTACACCTTC.

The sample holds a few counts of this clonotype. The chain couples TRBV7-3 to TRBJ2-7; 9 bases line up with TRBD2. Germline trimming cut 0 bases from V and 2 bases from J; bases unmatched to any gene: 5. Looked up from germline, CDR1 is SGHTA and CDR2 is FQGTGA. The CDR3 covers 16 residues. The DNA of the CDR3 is TGTGCCAGCAGCTTAACTGGCCTAGCGGGGACCTACGAGCAGTACTTC. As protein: CASSLTGLAGTYEQYF.

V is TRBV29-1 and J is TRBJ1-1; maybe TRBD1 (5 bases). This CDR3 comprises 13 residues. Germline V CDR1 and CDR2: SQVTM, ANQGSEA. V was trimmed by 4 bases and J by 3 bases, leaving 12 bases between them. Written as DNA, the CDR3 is TGCAGCGTTGGGGCAGGGAGGGACACTGAAGCTTTCTTT. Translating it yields CSVGAGRDTEAFF.

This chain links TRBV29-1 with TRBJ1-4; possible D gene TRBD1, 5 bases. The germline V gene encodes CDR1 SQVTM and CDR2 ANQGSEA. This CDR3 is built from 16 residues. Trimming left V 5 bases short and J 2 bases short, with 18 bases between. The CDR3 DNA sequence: TGCAGCGTTTGGGCGGGGGGTCCCGCGACTAATGAAAAACTGTTTTTT. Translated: CSVWAGGPATNEKLFF.

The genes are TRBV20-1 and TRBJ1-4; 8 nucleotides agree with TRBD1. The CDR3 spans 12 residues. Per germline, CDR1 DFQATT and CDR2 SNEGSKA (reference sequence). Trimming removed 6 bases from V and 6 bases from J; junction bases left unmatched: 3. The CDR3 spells CSAQDRDEKLFF. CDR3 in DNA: TGCAGTGCGCAGGACAGGGATGAAAAACTGTTTTTT.

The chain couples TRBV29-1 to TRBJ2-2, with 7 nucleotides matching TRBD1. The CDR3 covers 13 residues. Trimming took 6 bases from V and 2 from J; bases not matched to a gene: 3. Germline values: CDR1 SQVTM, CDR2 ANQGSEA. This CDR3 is CSVDRANTGELFF. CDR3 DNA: TGCAGCGTCGACAGGGCTAACACCGGGGAGCTGTTTTTT.

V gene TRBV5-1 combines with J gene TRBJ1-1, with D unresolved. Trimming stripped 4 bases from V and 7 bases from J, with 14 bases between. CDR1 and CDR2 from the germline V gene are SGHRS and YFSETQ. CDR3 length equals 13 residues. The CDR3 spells CASSPGGFGEAFF. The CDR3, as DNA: TGCGCCAGCAGCCCTGGCGGGTTTGGTGAAGCTTTCTTT.

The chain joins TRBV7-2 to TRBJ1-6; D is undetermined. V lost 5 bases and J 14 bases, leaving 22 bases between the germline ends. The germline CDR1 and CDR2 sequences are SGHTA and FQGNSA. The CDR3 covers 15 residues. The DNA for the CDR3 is TGTGCCAGCAGCCTTGGCCCCGTCGGGCAATTCACCCTCCACTTT. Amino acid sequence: CASSLGPVGQFTLHF.

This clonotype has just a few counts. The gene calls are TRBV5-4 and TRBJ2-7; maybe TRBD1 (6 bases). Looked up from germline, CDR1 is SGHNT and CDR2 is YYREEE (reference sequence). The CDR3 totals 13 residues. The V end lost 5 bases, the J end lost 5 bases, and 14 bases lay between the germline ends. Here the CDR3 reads CASSRQAWDEQYF. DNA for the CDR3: TGTGCCAGCAGTCGACAGGCATGGGACGAGCAGTACTTC. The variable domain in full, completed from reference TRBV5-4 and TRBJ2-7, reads ETGVTQSPTHLIKTRGQQVTLRCSSQSGHNTVSWYQQALGQGPQFIFQYYREEENGRGNFPPRFSGLQFPNYSSELNVNALELDDSALYLCASSRQAWDEQYFGPGTRLTVT.

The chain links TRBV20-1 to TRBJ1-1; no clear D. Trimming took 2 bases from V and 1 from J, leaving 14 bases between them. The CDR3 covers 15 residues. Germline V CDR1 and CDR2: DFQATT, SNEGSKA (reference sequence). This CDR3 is CSARRLLAGNTEAFF. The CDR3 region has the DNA TGCAGTGCTAGAAGGCTTCTGGCGGGGAACACTGAAGCTTTCTTT.

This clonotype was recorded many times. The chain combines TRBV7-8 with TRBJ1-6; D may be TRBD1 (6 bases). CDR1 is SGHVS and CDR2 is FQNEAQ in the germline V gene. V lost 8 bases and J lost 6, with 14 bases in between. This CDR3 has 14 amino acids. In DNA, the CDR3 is TGTGCCAGCTCAACGGACAGTCGTAATTCACCCCTCCACTTT. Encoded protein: CASSTDSRNSPLHF.

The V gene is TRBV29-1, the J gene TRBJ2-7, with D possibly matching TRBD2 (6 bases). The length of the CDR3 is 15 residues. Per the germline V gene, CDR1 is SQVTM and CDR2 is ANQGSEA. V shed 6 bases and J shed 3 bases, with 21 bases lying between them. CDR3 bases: TGCAGCGTGAGTAAAGGGCGGGACGCAAACTACGAGCAGTACTTC. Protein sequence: CSVSKGRDANYEQYF.

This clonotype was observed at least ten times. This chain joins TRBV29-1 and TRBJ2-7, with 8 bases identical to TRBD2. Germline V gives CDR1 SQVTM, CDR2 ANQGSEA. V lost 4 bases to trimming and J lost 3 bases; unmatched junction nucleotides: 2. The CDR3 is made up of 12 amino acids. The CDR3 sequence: CSVGSGGYEQYF. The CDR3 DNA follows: TGCAGCGTTGGCAGCGGGGGCTACGAGCAGTACTTC.

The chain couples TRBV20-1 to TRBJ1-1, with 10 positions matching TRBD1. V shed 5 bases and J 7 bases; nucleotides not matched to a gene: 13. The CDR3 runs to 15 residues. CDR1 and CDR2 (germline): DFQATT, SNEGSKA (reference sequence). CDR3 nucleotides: TGCAGTGCTGCCAGACAGGGGGCGAGACTTGTTGAAGCTTTCTTT. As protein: CSAARQGARLVEAFF.

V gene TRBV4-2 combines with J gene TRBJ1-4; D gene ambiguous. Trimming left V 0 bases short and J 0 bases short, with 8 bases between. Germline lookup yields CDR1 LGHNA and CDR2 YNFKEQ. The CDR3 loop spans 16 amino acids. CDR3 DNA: TGTGCCAGCAGCCAAGATGTCCGGACAACTAATGAAAAACTGTTTTTT. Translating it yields CASSQDVRTTNEKLFF.

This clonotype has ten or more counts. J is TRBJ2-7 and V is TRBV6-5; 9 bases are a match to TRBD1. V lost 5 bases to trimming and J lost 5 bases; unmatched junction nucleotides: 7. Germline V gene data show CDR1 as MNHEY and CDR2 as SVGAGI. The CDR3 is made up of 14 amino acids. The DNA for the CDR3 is TGTGCCAGCAGTGACGGGACAGGGTCCCACGAGCAGTACTTC. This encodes CASSDGTGSHEQYF.

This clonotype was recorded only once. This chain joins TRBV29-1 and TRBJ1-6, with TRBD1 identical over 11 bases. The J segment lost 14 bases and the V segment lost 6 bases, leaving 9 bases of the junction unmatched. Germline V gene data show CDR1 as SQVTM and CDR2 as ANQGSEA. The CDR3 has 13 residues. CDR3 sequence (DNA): TGCAGCGTCAGGACAGGGGGCGTTGCAACCCTCCACTTT. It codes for CSVRTGGVATLHF.

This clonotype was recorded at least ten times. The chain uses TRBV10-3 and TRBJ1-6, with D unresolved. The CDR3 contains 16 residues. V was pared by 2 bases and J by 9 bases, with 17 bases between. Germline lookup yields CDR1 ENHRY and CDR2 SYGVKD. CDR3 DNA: TGTGCCATCAGTGAGACTTCGGGGAGTCCGGCTTCACCCCTCCACTTT. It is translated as CAISETSGSPASPLHF.

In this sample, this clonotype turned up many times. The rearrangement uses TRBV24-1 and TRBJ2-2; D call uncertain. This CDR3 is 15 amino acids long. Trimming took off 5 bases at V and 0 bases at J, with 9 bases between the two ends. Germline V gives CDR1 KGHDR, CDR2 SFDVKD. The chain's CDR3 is CATSALAANTGELFF. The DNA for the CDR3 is TGTGCCACCAGTGCACTCGCGGCGAACACCGGGGAGCTGTTTTTT.

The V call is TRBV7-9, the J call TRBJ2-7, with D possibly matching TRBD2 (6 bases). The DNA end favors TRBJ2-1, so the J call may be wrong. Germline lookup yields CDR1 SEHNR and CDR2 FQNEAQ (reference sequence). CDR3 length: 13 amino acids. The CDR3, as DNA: TGTGCCAGCAGCTTACGCCGGGAGAATGAGCAGTTCTTC. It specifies CASSLRRENEQFF.

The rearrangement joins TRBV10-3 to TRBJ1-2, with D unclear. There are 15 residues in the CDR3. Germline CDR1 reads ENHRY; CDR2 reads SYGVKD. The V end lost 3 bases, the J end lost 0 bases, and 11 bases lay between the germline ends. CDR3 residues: CAISEVGQANYGYTF. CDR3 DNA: TGTGCCATCAGTGAAGTAGGGCAAGCTAACTATGGCTACACCTTC.

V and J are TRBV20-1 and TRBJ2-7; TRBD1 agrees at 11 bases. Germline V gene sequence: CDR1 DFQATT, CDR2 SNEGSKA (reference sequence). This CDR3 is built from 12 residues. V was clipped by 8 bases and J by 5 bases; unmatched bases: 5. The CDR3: CSTGQGGHEQYF. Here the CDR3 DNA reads TGCAGTACGGGACAGGGGGGGCACGAGCAGTACTTC.